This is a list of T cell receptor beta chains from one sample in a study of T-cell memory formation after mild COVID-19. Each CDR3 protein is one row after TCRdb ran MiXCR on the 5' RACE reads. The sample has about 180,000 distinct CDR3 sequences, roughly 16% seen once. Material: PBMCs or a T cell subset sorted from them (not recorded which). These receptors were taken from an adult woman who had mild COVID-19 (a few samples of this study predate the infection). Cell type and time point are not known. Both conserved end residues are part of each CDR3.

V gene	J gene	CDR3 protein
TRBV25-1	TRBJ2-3	CASFCLPSGGGTDTQYF
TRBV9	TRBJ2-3	CASSVGVSAGGPTDTQYF
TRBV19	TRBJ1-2	CASSIGDYGYTF
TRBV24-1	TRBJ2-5	CATSDSYFAEETQYF
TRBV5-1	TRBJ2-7	CASSLIDRYEQYF
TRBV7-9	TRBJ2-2	CASSLGLDSGELFF
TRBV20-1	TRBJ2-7	CSAGTGVEQYF
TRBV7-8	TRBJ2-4	CASSQIQSAGVGAKNIQYF
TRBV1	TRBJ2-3	CTSSQPYRGRTDTQYF
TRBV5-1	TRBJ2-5	CASSVKRQGRETQYF
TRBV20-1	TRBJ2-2	CSAPTSSNTGELFF
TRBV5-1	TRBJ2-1	CASSWGQGTYNEQFF
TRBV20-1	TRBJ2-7	CSASRDSYNYEQYF
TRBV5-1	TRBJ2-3	CASSPGTARDTQYF
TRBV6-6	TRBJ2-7	CASSYSIVGGAYEQYF
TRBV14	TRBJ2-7	CASSPLTGTRIHEQYF
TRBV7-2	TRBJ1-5	CASSIRGEQPQHF
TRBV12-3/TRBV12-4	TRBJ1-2	CASSFGQNYGYTF
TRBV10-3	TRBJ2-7	CAIGGSLTSGSYEQYF
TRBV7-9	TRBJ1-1	CASSSPGQVNTEAFF
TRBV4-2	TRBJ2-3	CASSQISGRGNTQYF
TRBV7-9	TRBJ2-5	CASDLGVGGETQYF
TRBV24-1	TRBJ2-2	CATSGVGQVNTGELFF
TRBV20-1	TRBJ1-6	CSARQAYLPYNSPLHF
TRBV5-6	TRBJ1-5	CASSFRQSQRNQPQHF
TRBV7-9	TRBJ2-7	CASSLGGGNGYEQYF
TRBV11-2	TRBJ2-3	CASSPLSLDTQYF
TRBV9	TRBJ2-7	CASSPGHSSYEQYF
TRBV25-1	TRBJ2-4	CASSESVEAKNIQYF